Listed below are T cell receptor beta chains from one sample, sequenced in a study of vaccination effects on CD4 cells after COVID-19. Which antigens these TCRs recognize remains unknown. Libraries were prepared by immunoSEQ multiplex PCR; TCRdb keeps only in-frame clonotypes and omits some of them. The data hold some 40,000 clones, with around 70% observed a single time. Material: CD4+ T cells from PBMCs cultured with HCoV-NL63 spike peptides, obtained before COVID-19 vaccination. The origin of the receptors is a human donor who had a prior SARS-CoV-2 infection. CDR3s include the opening cysteine and the closing phenylalanine or tryptophan. D genes are given only for firm matches. Size is stated for part of the rows, as once, few or many counts, or as a class when the clone is expanded.

size,length,D,J,V,DNA,CDR3
once,12,.,TRBJ2-7,TRBV12-3/TRBV12-4,TGTGCCAGCAGTAAAGAGTTTTACGAGCAGTACTTC,CASSKEFYEQYF
few,14,.,TRBJ2-3,TRBV5-1,TGCGCCAGCAGCGCCCGGGACGCTACAGATACGCAGTATTTT,CASSARDATDTQYF
few,13,.,TRBJ2-7,TRBV9,TGTGCCAGCAGCGTAGCGGGGGTTGGGGAGCAGTACTTC,CASSVAGVGEQYF
medium-sized,17,.,TRBJ2-2,TRBV18,TGTGCCAGCTCACCACTGTCGGCAGGGATGCGGACCGGGGAGCTGTTTTTT,CASSPLSAGMRTGELFF
.,17,.,TRBJ2-5,TRBV12-5,TGTGCTAGTGGTTTGGGGTGGGGCCCCTTATACCAAGAGACCCAGTACTTC,CASGLGWGPLYQETQYF
.,15,TRBD2,TRBJ2-1,TRBV27,TGTGCCAGCAGTTTATTGGCGGGAGGGAATGGCGAGCAGTTCTTC,CASSLLAGGNGEQFF
.,15,TRBD1,TRBJ2-5,TRBV24-1,TGTGCCACCAGTGATCCCAGGACAGGGGGGGAGACCCAGTACTTC,CATSDPRTGGETQYF
.,20,.,TRBJ1-1,TRBV6-1,TGTGCCAGCAGTGAAAACCTTCGGTTCAGGGTAAAACCTGAGAACACTGAAGCTTTCTTT,CASSENLRFRVKPENTEAFF
.,14,.,TRBJ2-7,TRBV18,TGTGCCAGCTCACCACTGGCGGGGGCTCACGAGCAGTACTTC,CASSPLAGAHEQYF
once,14,.,TRBJ2-1,TRBV5-4,TGTGCCAGCCGCCCTGGCCCGGGGGTGTTAGGGCAGTTCTTC,CASRPGPGVLGQFF
.,15,TRBD2,TRBJ2-7,TRBV5-6,TGTGCCAGCAGCTTGAGTCCTAGCGGGGGGAGTGAGCAGTACTTC,CASSLSPSGGSEQYF
.,13,.,TRBJ1-1,TRBV5-4,TGTGCCAGCAGCTTGGACTCAGCAACTGAAGCTTTCTTT,CASSLDSATEAFF
.,17,TRBD2,TRBJ2-7,TRBV4-1,TGCGCCAGCAGCCAAGTACTTAAACTAGCGGGAGTACCCGAGCAGTACTTC,CASSQVLKLAGVPEQYF
.,17,.,TRBJ2-5,TRBV20-1,TGCAGTGCTAGTGACTGGGGTGGACAGGGAGGGCGAGAGACCCAGTACTTC,CSASDWGGQGGRETQYF
.,16,TRBD1,TRBJ1-6,TRBV18,TGTGCCAGCTCAACCCGGCTGGGACAGGGGAATTCACCCCTCCACTTT,CASSTRLGQGNSPLHF
.,16,.,TRBJ1-5,TRBV18,TGTGCCAGCTCCACAATACGAAGTCAACTCAATCAGCCCCAGCATTTT,CASSTIRSQLNQPQHF
.,14,.,TRBJ1-2,TRBV19,TGTGCCAGTCAGAGCGGAAGGGCTAACTATGGCTACACCTTC,CASQSGRANYGYTF
few,14,.,TRBJ2-7,TRBV4-1,TGCGCCAGCAGCCAAGGCAGGGAGCCCTACGAGCAGTACTTC,CASSQGREPYEQYF
.,15,.,TRBJ2-1,TRBV7-2,TGTGCCAGCAGCTTAGCTGGGGTCTCCTACAATGAGCAGTTCTTC,CASSLAGVSYNEQFF
.,16,.,TRBJ1-3,TRBV18,TGTGCCAGCTCACCAATCAATCCGGGGCCTGGAAACACCATATATTTT,CASSPINPGPGNTIYF
.,16,TRBD1,TRBJ1-1,TRBV19,TGTGCCAGTAGTACCTCGCGGACAGGAACGAACACTGAAGCTTTCTTT,CASSTSRTGTNTEAFF
once,16,TRBD2,TRBJ2-3,TRBV7-3,TGTGCCAGCAGATCCAAAGCGGGAGCCGACACAGATACGCAGTATTTT,CASRSKAGADTDTQYF
.,20,.,TRBJ1-5,TRBV7-2,TGTGCCAGCAGCTTAGCGCCGACAAGCCCGCAGGGGCGCTCCAATCAGCCCCAGCATTTT,CASSLAPTSPQGRSNQPQHF
.,15,.,TRBJ2-5,TRBV11-2,TGTGCCAGCAGCTTAGTTGTGGCTAGTTTAGAGACCCAGTACTTC,CASSLVVASLETQYF
.,13,.,TRBJ1-2,TRBV7-9,TGTGCCAGCACGGCCGGGGCAGACTATGGCTACACCTTC,CASTAGADYGYTF
.,15,.,TRBJ2-1,TRBV7-2,TGTGCCAGCAGCTCGCGGTGGGGGGGCCTTGCTGAGCAGTTCTTC,CASSSRWGGLAEQFF
.,13,TRBD1,TRBJ1-2,TRBV7-9,TGTGCCAGCAGCTTACAGGGGGCCTATGGCTACACCTTC,CASSLQGAYGYTF
few,15,TRBD1,TRBJ2-2,TRBV6-5,TGTGCCAGCAGTTCACAGGGGCGCGGCACCGGGGAGCTGTTTTTT,CASSSQGRGTGELFF
once,12,.,TRBJ1-1,TRBV18,TGTGCCAGCGCTATGGGGGGCGATGAAGCTTTCTTT,CASAMGGDEAFF
once,14,.,TRBJ2-7,TRBV27,TGTGCCAGCAGCATGAACCCGACAGGATACGAGCAGTACTTC,CASSMNPTGYEQYF
few,14,.,TRBJ1-1,TRBV7-8,TGTGCCAGCAGCTATAACGCATTTGGAACTGAAGCTTTCTTT,CASSYNAFGTEAFF
.,13,.,TRBJ2-5,TRBV6-5,TGTGCCAGCAGAAGACAGGAAGGGGAGACCCAGTACTTC,CASRRQEGETQYF
.,14,.,TRBJ2-3,TRBV5-1,TGCGCCAGCAGCTTAGGGAGTTTCGCAGATACGCAGTATTTT,CASSLGSFADTQYF
.,15,TRBD1,TRBJ1-1,TRBV5-1,TGCGCCAGCAGCTTGGTGGGACAGGGGACTACTGAAGCTTTCTTT,CASSLVGQGTTEAFF
.,18,TRBD2,TRBJ2-6,TRBV19,TGTGCCAGTACTCGGTGGGCCCAGACTAGCTATGGGGCCAACGTCCTGACTTTC,CASTRWAQTSYGANVLTF
.,13,.,TRBJ1-5,TRBV5-1,TGCGCCAGCAGCTTGGGACAGAATCAGCCCCAGCATTTT,CASSLGQNQPQHF
.,15,.,TRBJ2-1,TRBV7-2,TGTGCCAGCAGCTTAATAGGGGGGGCCTACAATGAGCAGTTCTTC,CASSLIGGAYNEQFF
.,15,.,TRBJ2-3,TRBV5-4,TGTGCCAGCAGCTTACAGGGGGGGGGTTTTAATACGCAGTATTTT,CASSLQGGGFNTQYF
few,13,TRBD2,TRBJ2-2,TRBV11-2,TGTGCCAGCAGCTTGGGACTAGCCGGGGAGCTGTTTTTT,CASSLGLAGELFF
.,16,.,TRBJ1-2,TRBV5-5,TGTGCCAGCAGCTTGGAGGGACTAAAAGTGGGGATAGGCTACACCTTC,CASSLEGLKVGIGYTF
few,16,TRBD1,TRBJ1-3,TRBV5-4,TGTGCCAGCAGCTTGGACCTCCGGGACAGCCGATTGGGCATATATTTT,CASSLDLRDSRLGIYF
.,13,.,TRBJ2-1,TRBV7-3,TGTGCCAGCAGCCACGACAGAAACAATGAGCAGTTCTTC,CASSHDRNNEQFF
.,13,.,TRBJ1-2,TRBV13,TGTGCCAGCAGCTTAGAACAGGCCTATGGCTACACCTTC,CASSLEQAYGYTF
.,15,TRBD2,TRBJ2-1,TRBV5-6,TGTGCCAGCAGCTTGGACGGGAGGGCCGACAATGAGCAGTTCTTC,CASSLDGRADNEQFF